The 11 T cell receptor beta chains below all came from one sample that was sequenced in a study of cytomegalovirus exposure and HLA in healthy donors. With 60 Vbeta and 13 Jbeta primers, the PCR was carried out. Generated by immunoSEQ multiplex PCR, the TCRdb table keeps only in-frame clones and is missing some. The sample carries 55,000 to 85,000 clones, roughly 88% recorded once. The source material was PBMCs. These receptors all stem from a woman aged 25 to 39 in good health and CMV-seronegative.

The chain is built from TRBV27 and TRBJ1-1, with a tentative D call TRBD1 (6 bases). The germline V gene has CDR1 MNHEY and CDR2 SMNVEV (reference sequence). The CDR3 covers 15 residues. V was shortened by 0 bases and J by 10 bases, with 18 bases between the two germline ends. CDR3 nucleotides: TGTGCCAGCAGTTTATCCGCGGTGCACAGGGTTGGAGCTTTCTTT. Protein: CASSLSAVHRVGAFF.

Comments on this clone: Other nucleotide sequences from this sample produce the same CDR3. CDR3 amino acids: CASGLQGNQPQHF. CDR3 bases: TGTGCTAGTGGTTTACAGGGGAATCAGCCCCAGCATTTT. The gene calls are TRBV12-5 and TRBJ1-5, with 7 bases identical to TRBD1. Germline-derived CDR1 and CDR2 are LGHNT and FRNRAP. V shed 3 bases and J 4 bases; nucleotides not matched to a gene: 0. The CDR3 sequence is 13 residues long.

The rearrangement joins TRBV5-8 to TRBJ1-4; tentative D call: TRBD1 (5 bases). Trimming removed 1 base at V and 5 bases at J, with 15 bases between. The CDR3 sequence is 16 residues long. CDR1 and CDR2 (germline): SGHTS, YDEGEE. CDR3 nucleotides: TGTGCCAGCAGCTTGCAAGTTGGTGCAGGGAATGAAAAACTGTTTTTT. It yields the protein CASSLQVGAGNEKLFF.

The chain carries TRBV5-8 and TRBJ1-1, with D perhaps TRBD1 (5 bases). The CDR3 is 13 amino acids. V was shortened by 0 bases and J by 3 bases, with 6 bases between the two germline ends. The germline V gene has CDR1 SGHTS and CDR2 YDEGEE. The CDR3 nucleotides read TGTGCCAGCAGCTTGGCCAGGGACACTGAAGCTTTCTTT. Translation: CASSLARDTEAFF.

The chain has TRBV18 and TRBJ1-2; TRBD1 aligns across 9 bases. Germline loops: CDR1 KGHSH, CDR2 LQKENI. With 6 bases clipped from V and 3 bases from J, the junction kept 5 bases outside the gene matches. The CDR3 has 14 residues. DNA for the CDR3: TGTGCCAGCTCGACCCGGGACAGGGACTATGGCTACACCTTC. It is translated as CASSTRDRDYGYTF.

This clone has more than one count but fewer than ten. The chain uses TRBV7-9 and TRBJ2-3, with 9 positions matching TRBD2. The CDR3 has 15 amino acids. CDR1 and CDR2 from the germline V gene are SEHNR and FQNEAQ (reference sequence). V was clipped by 5 bases and J by 2 bases; unmatched bases: 5. CDR3 region: CASSEGLANTDTQYF. The DNA of the CDR3 is TGTGCCAGCAGCGAAGGACTAGCGAACACAGATACGCAGTATTTT.

The genes are TRBV10-3 and TRBJ2-1; TRBD2 aligns across 10 bases. The CDR3 has 15 amino acids. V was pared by 9 bases and J by 3 bases, with 8 bases of the junction left unmatched. Germline assignment: CDR1 ENHRY and CDR2 SYGVKD. CDR3: CAIQREGSFYNEQFF. CDR3 nucleotides: TGTGCCATTCAGCGGGAGGGGAGTTTCTACAATGAGCAGTTCTTC.

This chain connects TRBV9 to TRBJ2-1; 7 positions agree with TRBD1. After removal of 5 bases from V and 6 bases from J, the junction contained 8 bases not matched to a gene. In germline, CDR1 is SGDLS, CDR2 YYNGEE. The CDR3 length is 14 residues. CDR3 sequence: CASSERSGGNEQFF. The CDR3 DNA follows: TGTGCCAGCAGTGAGAGGTCAGGGGGCAATGAGCAGTTCTTC.

This clone appeared a single time. The chain recombines TRBV5-4 with TRBJ1-2, with D tentatively TRBD1 (5 bases). V was cut by 3 bases and J by 1 base, with 10 bases left in between. CDR1 is SGHNT, CDR2 YYREEE, per germline (reference sequence). The CDR3 extends over 14 amino acids. CDR3 residues: CASSWSGFNYGYTF. CDR3 nucleotides: TGTGCCAGCAGCTGGTCAGGGTTTAACTATGGCTACACCTTC.

This rearrangement joins TRBV21-1 to TRBJ2-7; the table gives TRBD1 as D, unverified against the DNA. TRBV21-1 counts as a pseudogene. The CDR3 is 16 residues long. CDR3 in amino acids: CASSKQGQKTCYEQYF. For the CDR3, the DNA is TGTGCCAGCAGCAAGCAAGGACAGAAAACTTGCTACGAGCAGTACTTC.

This chain connects TRBV13 to TRBJ2-7; 8 bases align to TRBD1. The CDR3 is made up of 15 amino acids. CDR1 PRHDT and CDR2 FYEKMQ come from the germline V gene (reference sequence). With 4 bases clipped from V and 2 bases from J, the junction kept 7 bases outside the gene matches. The CDR3 nucleotides read TGTGCCAGCAGCTCTTTAGGGACAGGCACCTACGAGCAGTACTTC. Its protein is CASSSLGTGTYEQYF.